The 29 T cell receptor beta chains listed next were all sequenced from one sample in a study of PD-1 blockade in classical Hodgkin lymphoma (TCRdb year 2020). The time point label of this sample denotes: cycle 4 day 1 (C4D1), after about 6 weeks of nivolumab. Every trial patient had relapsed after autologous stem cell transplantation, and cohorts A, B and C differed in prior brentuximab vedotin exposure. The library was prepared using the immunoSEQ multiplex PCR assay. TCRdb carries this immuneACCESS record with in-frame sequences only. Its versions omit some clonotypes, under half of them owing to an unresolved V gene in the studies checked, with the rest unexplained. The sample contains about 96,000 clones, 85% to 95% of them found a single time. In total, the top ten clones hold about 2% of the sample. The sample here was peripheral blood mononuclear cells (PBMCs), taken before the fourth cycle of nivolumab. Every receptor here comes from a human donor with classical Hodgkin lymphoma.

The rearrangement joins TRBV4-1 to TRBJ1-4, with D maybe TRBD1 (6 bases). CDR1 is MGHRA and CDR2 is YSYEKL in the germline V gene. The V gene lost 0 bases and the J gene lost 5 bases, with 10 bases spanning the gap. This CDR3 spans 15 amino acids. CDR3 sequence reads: CASSQDGGPNEKLFF. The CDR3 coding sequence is TGCGCCAGCAGCCAAGACGGGGGCCCAAATGAAAAACTGTTTTTT.

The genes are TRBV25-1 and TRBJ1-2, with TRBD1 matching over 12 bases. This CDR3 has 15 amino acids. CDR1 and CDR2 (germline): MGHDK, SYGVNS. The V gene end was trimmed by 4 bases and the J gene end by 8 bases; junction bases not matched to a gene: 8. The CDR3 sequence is CASSAPGQGAKGYTF. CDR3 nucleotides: TGTGCCAGCAGTGCACCGGGACAGGGGGCTAAAGGCTACACCTTC.

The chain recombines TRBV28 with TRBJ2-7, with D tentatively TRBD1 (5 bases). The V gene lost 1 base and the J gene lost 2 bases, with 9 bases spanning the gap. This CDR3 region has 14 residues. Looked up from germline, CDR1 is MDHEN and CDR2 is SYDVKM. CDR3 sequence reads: CASSLSQGTYEQYF. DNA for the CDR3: TGTGCCAGCAGTTTATCGCAGGGCACCTACGAGCAGTACTTC.

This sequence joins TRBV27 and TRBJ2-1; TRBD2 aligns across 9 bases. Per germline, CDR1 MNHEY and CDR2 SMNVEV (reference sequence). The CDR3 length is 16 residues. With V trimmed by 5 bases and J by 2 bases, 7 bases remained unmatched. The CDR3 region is CASSIPGGRAYNEQFF. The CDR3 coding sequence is TGTGCCAGCAGTATCCCGGGCGGGAGGGCCTACAATGAGCAGTTCTTC.

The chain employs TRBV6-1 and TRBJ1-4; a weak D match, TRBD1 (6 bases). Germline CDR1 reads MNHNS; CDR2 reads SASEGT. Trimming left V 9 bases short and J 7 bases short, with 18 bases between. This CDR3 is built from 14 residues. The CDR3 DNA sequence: TGTGCCAGTCACTTTCAGGGGTTGTCTGAAAAACTGTTTTTT. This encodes CASHFQGLSEKLFF.

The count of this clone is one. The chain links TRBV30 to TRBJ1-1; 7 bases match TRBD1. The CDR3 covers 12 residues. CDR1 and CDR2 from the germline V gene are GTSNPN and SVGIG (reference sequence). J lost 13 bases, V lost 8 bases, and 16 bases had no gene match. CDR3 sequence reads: CARRPPGTVIFF. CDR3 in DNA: TGTGCCCGCCGTCCCCCCGGGACAGTAATTTTCTTT.

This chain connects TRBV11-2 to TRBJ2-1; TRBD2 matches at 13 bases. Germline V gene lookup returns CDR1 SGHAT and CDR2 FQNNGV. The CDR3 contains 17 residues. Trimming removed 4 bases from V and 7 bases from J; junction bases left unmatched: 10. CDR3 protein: CASSSTSGRALGNEQFF. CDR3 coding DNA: TGTGCCAGCAGCTCCACTAGCGGGAGGGCCTTGGGAAATGAGCAGTTCTTC. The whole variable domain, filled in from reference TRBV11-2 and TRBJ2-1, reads EAGVAQSPRYKIIEKRQSVAFWCNPISGHATLYWYQQILGQGPKLLIQFQNNGVVDDSQLPKDRFSAERLKGVDSTLKIQPAKLEDSAVYLCASSSTSGRALGNEQFFGPGTRLTVL.

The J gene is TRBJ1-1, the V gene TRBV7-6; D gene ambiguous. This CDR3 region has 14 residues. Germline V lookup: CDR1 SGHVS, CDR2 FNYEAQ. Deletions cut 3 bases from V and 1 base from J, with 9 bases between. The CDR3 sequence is CASSFPSSNTEAFF. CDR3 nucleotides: TGTGCCAGCAGCTTCCCGAGTTCGAACACTGAAGCTTTCTTT.

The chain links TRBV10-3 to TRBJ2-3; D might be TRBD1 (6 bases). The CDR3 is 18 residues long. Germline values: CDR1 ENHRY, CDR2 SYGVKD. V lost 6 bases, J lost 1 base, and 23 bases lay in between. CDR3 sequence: CAIRTDKPGDKGTDTQYF. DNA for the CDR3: TGTGCCATCAGAACCGACAAACCAGGGGATAAGGGCACAGATACGCAGTATTTT.

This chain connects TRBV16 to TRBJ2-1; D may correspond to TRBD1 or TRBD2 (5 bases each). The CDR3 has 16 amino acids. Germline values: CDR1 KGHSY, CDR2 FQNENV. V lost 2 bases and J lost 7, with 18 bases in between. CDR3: CASSQRDGRGVNEQFF. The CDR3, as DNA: TGTGCCAGCAGCCAACGTGATGGTAGAGGGGTAAATGAGCAGTTCTTC.

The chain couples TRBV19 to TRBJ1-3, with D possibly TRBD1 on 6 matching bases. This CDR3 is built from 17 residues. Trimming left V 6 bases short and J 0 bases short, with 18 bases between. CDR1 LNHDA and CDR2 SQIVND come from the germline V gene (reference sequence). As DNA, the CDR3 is TGTGCCAGTAGAAACCTGTGGGGGGACACCTCTGGAAACACCATATATTTT. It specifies CASRNLWGDTSGNTIYF.

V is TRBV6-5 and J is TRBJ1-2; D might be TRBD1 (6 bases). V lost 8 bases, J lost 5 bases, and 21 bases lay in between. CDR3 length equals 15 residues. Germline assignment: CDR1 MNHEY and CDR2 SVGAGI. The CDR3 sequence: CASLGSGGADYGYTF. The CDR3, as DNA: TGTGCCAGCTTAGGCTCCGGGGGCGCTGATTATGGCTACACCTTC.

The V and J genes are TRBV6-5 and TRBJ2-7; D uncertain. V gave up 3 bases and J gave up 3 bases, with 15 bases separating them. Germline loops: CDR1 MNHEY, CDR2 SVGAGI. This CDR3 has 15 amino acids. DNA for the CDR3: TGTGCCAGCAGTTATTCTAACAAACTGAGCTACGAGCAGTACTTC. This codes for CASSYSNKLSYEQYF.

The chain's CDR3 is CASNPTDYSYNEQFF. The CDR3 DNA sequence: TGTGCCAGCAACCCGACAGATTACTCCTACAATGAGCAGTTCTTC. The chain uses TRBV27 and TRBJ2-1, with a tentative D call TRBD1 (5 bases). The length of the CDR3 is 15 residues. Germline V gene lookup returns CDR1 MNHEY and CDR2 SMNVEV (reference sequence). Deletions cut 7 bases from V and 0 bases from J, with 13 bases between.

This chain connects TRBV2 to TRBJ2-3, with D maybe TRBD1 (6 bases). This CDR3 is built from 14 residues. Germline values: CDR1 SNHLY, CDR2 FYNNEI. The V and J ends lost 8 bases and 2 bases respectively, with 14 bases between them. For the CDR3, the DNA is TGTGCCAGCGGGGACACTGGCACCACAGATACGCAGTATTTT. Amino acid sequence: CASGDTGTTDTQYF. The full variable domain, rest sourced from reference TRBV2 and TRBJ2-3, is EPEVTQTPSHQVTQMGQEVILRCVPISNHLYFYWYRQILGQKVEFLVSFYNNEISEKSEIFDDQFSVERPDGSNFTLKIRSTKLEDSAMYFCASGDTGTTDTQYFGPGTRLTVL.

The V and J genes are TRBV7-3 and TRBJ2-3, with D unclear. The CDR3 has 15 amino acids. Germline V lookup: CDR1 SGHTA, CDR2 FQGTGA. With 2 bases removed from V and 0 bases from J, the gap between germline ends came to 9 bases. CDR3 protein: CASSLQDTSTDTQYF. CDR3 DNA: TGTGCCAGCAGCTTACAGGATACTAGCACAGATACGCAGTATTTT. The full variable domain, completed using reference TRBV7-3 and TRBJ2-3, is GAGVSQTPSNKVTEKGKYVELRCDPISGHTALYWYRQSLGQGPEFLIYFQGTGAADDSGLPNDRFFAVRPEGSVSTLKIQRTERGDSAVYLCASSLQDTSTDTQYFGPGTRLTVL.

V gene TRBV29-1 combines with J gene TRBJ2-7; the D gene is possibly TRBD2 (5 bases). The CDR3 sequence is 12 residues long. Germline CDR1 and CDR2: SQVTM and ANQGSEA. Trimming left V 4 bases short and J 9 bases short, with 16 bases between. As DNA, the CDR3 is TGCAGCGTTGCATTTCGGGGAGCCCCGCAGTACTTC. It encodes CSVAFRGAPQYF.

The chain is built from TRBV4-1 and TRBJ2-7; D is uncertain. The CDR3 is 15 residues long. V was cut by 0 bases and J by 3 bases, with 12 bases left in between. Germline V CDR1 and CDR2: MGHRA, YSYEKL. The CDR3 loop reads CASSQDRDGYYEQYF. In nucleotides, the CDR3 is TGCGCCAGCAGCCAAGATCGCGACGGATACTACGAGCAGTACTTC.

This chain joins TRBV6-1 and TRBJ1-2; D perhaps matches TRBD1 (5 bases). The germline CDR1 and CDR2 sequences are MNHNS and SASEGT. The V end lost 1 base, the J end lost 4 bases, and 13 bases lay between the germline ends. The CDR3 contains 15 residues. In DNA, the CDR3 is TGTGCCAGCAGTGAAGGGAGGGGCGCAAGCTATGGCTACACCTTC. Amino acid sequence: CASSEGRGASYGYTF.

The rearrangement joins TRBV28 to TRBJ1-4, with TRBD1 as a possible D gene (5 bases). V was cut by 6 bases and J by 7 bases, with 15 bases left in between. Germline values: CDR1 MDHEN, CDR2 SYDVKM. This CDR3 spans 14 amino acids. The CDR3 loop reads CASSPGTRGEKLFF. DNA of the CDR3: TGTGCCAGCAGCCCCGGGACTAGGGGTGAAAAACTGTTTTTT.

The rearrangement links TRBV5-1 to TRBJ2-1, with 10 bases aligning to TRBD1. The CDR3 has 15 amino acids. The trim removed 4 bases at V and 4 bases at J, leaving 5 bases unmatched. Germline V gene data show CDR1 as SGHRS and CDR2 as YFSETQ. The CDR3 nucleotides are TGCGCCAGCAGCAATGGGACAGGGGTTTACAATGAGCAGTTCTTC. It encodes CASSNGTGVYNEQFF.

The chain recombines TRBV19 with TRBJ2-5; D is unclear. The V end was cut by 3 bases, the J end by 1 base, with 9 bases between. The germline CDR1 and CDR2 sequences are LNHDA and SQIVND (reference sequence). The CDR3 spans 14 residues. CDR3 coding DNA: TGTGCCAGTAGTATGTCAGCAGTCCAAGAGACCCAGTACTTC. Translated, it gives CASSMSAVQETQYF.

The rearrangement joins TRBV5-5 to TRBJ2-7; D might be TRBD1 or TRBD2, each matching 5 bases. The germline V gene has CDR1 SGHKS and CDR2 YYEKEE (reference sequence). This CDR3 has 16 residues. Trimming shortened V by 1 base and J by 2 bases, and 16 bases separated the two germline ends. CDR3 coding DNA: TGTGCCAGCAGCTTGAAGTCAGGGACGGCAACCTACGAGCAGTACTTC. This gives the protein CASSLKSGTATYEQYF.

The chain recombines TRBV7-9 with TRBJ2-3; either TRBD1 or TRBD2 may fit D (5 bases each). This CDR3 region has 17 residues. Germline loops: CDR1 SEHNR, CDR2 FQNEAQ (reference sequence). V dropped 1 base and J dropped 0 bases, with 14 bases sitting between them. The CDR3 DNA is TGTGCCAGCAGCTTAGATGGGACCAGGTTTAGCACAGATACGCAGTATTTT. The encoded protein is CASSLDGTRFSTDTQYF.

CDR3 loop: CASSEGTGLQETQYF. The CDR3 DNA reads as TGTGCCAGCAGTGAAGGGACAGGACTTCAAGAGACCCAGTACTTC. The chain combines TRBV6-1 with TRBJ2-5; 7 nucleotides align to TRBD1. Germline-derived CDR1 and CDR2 are MNHNS and SASEGT. With 1 base clipped from V and 2 bases from J, the junction kept 4 bases outside the gene matches. This CDR3 spans 15 amino acids.

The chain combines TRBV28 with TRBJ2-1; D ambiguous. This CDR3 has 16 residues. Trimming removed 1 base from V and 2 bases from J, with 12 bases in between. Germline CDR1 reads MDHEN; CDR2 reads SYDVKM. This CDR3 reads CASSLYSFLTYNEQFF. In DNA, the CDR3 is TGTGCCAGCAGTTTATACTCCTTCCTGACCTACAATGAGCAGTTCTTC.

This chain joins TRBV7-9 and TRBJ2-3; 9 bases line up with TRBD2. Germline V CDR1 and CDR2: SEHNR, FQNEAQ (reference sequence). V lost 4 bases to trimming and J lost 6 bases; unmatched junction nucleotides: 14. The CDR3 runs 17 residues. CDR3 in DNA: TGTGCCAGCAGCTCGCGGATTAGCGGGAGTAGGTCTGATACGCAGTATTTT. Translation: CASSSRISGSRSDTQYF. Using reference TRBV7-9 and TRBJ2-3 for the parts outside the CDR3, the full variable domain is DTGVSQNPRHKITKRGQNVTFRCDPISEHNRLYWYRQTLGQGPEFLTYFQNEAQLEKSRLLSDRFSAERPKGSFSTLEIQRTEQGDSAMYLCASSSRISGSRSDTQYFGPGTRLTVL.

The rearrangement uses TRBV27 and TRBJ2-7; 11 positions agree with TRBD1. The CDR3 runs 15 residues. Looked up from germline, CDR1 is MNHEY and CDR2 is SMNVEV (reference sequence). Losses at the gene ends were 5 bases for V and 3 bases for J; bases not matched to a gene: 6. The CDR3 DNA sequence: TGTGCCAGCAGTCCCCGGACAGGGGGCTACTACGAGCAGTACTTC. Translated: CASSPRTGGYYEQYF.

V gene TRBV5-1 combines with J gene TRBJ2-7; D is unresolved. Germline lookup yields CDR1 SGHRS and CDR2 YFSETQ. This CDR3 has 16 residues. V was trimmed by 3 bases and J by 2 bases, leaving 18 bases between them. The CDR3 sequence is CASSWIEGRATYEQYF. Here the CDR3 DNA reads TGCGCCAGCAGCTGGATAGAAGGCCGGGCCACCTACGAGCAGTACTTC.